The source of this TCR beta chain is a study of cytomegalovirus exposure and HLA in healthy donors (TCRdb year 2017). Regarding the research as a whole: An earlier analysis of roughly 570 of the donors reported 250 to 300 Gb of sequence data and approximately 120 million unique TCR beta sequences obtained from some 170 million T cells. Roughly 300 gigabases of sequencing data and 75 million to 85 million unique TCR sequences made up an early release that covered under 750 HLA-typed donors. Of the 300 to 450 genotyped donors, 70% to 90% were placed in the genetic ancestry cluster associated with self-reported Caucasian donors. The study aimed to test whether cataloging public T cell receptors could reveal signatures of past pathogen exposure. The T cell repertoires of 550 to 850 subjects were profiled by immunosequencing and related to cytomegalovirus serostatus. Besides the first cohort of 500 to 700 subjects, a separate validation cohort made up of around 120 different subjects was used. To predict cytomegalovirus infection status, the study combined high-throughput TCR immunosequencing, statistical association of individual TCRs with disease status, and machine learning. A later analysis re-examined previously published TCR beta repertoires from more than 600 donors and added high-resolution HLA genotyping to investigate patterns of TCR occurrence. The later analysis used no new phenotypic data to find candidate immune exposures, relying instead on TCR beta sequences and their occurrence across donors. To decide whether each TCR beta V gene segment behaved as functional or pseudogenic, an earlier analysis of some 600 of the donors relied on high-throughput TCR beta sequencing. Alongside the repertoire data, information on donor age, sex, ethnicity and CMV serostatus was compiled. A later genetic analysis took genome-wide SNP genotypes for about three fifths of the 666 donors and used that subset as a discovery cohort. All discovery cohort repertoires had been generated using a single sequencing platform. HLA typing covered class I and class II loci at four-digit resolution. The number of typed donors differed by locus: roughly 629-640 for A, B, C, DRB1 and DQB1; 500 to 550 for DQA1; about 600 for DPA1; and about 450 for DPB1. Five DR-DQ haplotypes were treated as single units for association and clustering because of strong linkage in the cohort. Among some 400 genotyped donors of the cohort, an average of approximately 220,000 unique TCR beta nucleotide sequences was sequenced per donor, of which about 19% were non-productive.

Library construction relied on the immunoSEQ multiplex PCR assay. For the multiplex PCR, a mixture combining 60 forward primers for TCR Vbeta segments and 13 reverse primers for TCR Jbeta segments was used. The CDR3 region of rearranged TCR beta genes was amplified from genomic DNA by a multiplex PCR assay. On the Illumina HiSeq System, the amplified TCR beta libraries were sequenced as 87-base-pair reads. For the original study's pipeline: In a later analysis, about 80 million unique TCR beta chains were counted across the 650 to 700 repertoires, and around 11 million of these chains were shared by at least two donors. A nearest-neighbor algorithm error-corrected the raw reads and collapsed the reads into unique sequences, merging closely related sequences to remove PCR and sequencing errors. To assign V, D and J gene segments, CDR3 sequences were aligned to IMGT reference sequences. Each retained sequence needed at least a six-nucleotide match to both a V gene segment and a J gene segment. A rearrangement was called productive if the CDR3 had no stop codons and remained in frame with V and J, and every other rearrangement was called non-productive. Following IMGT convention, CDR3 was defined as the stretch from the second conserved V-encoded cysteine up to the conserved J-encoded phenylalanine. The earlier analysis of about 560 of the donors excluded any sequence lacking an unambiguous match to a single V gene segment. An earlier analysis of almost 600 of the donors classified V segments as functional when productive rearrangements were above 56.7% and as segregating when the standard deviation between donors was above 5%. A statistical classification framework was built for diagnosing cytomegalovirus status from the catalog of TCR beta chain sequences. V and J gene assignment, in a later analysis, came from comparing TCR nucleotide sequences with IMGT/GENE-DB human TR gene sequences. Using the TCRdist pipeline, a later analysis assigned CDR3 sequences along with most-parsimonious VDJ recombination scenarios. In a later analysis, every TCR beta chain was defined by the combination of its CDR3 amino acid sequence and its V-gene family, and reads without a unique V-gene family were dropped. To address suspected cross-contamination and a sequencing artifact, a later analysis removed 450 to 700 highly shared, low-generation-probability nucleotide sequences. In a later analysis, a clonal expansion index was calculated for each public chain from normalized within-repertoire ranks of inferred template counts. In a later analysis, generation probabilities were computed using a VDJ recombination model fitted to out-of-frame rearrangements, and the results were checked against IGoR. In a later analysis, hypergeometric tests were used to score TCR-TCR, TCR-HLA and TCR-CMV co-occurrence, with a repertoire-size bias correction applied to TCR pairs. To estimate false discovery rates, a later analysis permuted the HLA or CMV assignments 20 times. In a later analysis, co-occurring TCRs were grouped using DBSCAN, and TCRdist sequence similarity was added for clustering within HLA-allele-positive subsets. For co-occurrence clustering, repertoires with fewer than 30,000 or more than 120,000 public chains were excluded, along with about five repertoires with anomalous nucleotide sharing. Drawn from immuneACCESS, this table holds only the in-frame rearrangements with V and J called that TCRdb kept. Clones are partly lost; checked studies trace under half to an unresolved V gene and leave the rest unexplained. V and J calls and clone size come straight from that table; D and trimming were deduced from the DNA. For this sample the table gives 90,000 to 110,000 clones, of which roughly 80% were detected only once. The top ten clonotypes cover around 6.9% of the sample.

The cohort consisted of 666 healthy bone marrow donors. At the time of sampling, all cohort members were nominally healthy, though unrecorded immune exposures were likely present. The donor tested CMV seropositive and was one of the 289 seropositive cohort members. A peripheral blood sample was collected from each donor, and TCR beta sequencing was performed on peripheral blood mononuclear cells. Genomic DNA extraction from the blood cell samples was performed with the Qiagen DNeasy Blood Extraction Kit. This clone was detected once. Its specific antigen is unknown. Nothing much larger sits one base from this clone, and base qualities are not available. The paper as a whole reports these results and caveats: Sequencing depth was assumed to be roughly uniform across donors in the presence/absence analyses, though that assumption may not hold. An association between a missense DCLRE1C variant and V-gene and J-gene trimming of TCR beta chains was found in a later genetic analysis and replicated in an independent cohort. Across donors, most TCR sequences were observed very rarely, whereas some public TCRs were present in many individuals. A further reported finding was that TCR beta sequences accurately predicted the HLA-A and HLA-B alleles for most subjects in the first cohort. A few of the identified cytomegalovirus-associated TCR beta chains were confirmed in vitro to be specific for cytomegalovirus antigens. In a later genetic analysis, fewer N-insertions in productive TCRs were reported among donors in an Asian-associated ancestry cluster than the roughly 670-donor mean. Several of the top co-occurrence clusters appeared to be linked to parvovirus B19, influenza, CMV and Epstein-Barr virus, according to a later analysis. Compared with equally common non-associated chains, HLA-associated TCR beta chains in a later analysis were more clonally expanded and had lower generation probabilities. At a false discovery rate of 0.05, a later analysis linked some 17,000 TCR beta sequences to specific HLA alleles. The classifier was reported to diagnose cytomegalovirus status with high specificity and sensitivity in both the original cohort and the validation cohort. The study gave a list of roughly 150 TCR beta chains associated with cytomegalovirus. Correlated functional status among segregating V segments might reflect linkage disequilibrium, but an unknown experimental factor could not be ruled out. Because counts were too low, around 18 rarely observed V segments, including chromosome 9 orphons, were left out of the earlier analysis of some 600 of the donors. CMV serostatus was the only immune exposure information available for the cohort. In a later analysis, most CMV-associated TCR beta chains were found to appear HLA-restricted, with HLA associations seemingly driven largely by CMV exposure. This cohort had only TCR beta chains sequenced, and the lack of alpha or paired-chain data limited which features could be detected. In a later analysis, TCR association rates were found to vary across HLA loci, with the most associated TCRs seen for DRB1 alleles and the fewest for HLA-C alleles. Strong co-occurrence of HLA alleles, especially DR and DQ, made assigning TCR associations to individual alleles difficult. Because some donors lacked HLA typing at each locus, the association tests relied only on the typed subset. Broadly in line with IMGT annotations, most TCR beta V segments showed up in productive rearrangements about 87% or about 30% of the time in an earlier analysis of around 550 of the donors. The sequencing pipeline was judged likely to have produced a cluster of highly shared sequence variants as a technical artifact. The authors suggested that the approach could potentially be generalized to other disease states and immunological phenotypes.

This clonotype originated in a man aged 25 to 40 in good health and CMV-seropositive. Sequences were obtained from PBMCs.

CDR3 reads: CASSRLAATYEQYF. The nucleotide sequence reads as follows: TGTGCCAGCAGTAGACTAGCGGCTACCTACGAGCAGTACTTC. Recombination linked TRBV2 to TRBJ2-7; 9 middle bases align to TRBD2. The germline V and J ends show losses of 5 bases and 2 bases respectively, and no gene match explains 4 bases of the junction. As encoded in the germline V gene, CDR1 is SNHLY while CDR2 is FYNNEI. The CDR3 numbers 14 residues from cysteine through phenylalanine. CDR3 DNA is the only sequence kept; it has 42 bases, read in frame from the first base.